A single sample is the source of the 24 T cell receptor beta chains below, sequenced in a study of T cell changes during pregnancy in multiple sclerosis. Clones were read by immunoSEQ multiplex PCR, and TCRdb kept only the in-frame ones, dropping some. The data hold some 40,000 clones, with about 87% observed a single time. This material consisted of CD4+ T cells from peripheral blood mononuclear cells, taken before pregnancy. The receptors were gathered from a female donor with multiple sclerosis, enrolled in a pregnancy study.

The rearrangement uses TRBV2 and TRBJ1-5; 9 bases align to TRBD1. The CDR3 has 16 amino acids. V lost 6 bases, J lost 7 bases, and 13 bases stayed unmatched. The germline V gene encodes CDR1 SNHLY and CDR2 FYNNEI. CDR3 amino acids: CASRGGTGRSDQPQHF. The CDR3 region has the DNA TGTGCCAGCAGGGGCGGGACAGGGCGATCGGACCAGCCCCAGCATTTT.

This clone was seen once. The rearrangement links TRBV10-3 to TRBJ1-2, with TRBD1 matching over 7 bases. The CDR3 extends over 11 amino acids. Germline V gene sequence: CDR1 ENHRY, CDR2 SYGVKD. The ends lost 10 bases at V and 6 bases at J; junction bases unmatched: 5. The CDR3: CATGQEDGYTF. The CDR3 coding sequence is TGTGCCACCGGACAGGAGGATGGCTACACCTTC.

This chain links TRBV9 with TRBJ1-2, with a tentative D call TRBD1 (6 bases). CDR3 length: 16 residues. The V gene's germline CDR1 is SGDLS and CDR2 YYNGEE. The V end was cut by 0 bases, the J end by 2 bases, with 14 bases between. CDR3 region: CASSVAATGANYGYTF. In DNA, the CDR3 is TGTGCCAGCAGCGTAGCGGCGACAGGTGCGAACTATGGCTACACCTTC.

The chain combines TRBV2 with TRBJ1-1; no clear D gene. The CDR3 covers 13 residues. In germline, CDR1 is SNHLY, CDR2 FYNNEI. V lost 6 bases to trimming and J lost 3 bases, with 11 bases between them. This chain's CDR3 is CASRFGRYTEAFF. The CDR3 DNA reads TGTGCCAGCAGATTTGGCAGATACACTGAAGCTTTCTTT.

This clone was detected once. This chain links TRBV5-5 with TRBJ2-1; D gene ambiguous. Trimming removed 1 base at V and 3 bases at J, with 8 bases between. The CDR3 spans 14 residues. The germline CDR1 and CDR2 sequences are SGHKS and YYEKEE (reference sequence). The CDR3 nucleotides are TGTGCCAGCAGCTTGTCCTACGACTACAATGAGCAGTTCTTC. Protein: CASSLSYDYNEQFF.

The chain links TRBV9 to TRBJ1-4; a weak D match, TRBD1 (6 bases). Trimming removed 5 bases at V and 7 bases at J, with 15 bases between. The germline V gene has CDR1 SGDLS and CDR2 YYNGEE. This CDR3 region has 14 residues. CDR3 bases: TGTGCCAGCAGTCCTGGGACATATACTGAAAAACTGTTTTTT. It translates to CASSPGTYTEKLFF.

The chain is built from TRBV7-9 and TRBJ2-3; 8 bases fit TRBD1. The J segment lost 1 base and the V segment lost 5 bases, leaving 8 bases of the junction unmatched. Germline CDR1 is SEHNR and CDR2 is FQNEAQ (reference sequence). This CDR3 has 16 residues. The CDR3 DNA sequence: TGTGCCAGCAGCGCCTACAGGGGGTGGGGCACAGATACGCAGTATTTT. Translation gives CASSAYRGWGTDTQYF. The whole variable domain, filled in from reference TRBV7-9 and TRBJ2-3, reads DTGVSQNPRHKITKRGQNVTFRCDPISEHNRLYWYRQTLGQGPEFLTYFQNEAQLEKSRLLSDRFSAERPKGSFSTLEIQRTEQGDSAMYLCASSAYRGWGTDTQYFGPGTRLTVL.

This clone was counted once. The CDR3 protein is CASSFGTSGGSDTQYF. The CDR3 DNA reads TGTGCCAGCAGCTTCGGGACTAGCGGGGGGTCAGATACGCAGTATTTT. The chain joins TRBV5-8 to TRBJ2-3; 15 nucleotides align to TRBD2. V lost 2 bases and J lost 4; bases outside the gene matches: 2. The CDR3 extends over 16 amino acids. Germline V gives CDR1 SGHTS, CDR2 YDEGEE.

The genes are TRBV6-1 and TRBJ2-7; 9 positions match TRBD2. The CDR3 contains 17 residues. Unmatched junction bases numbered 14, after V lost 3 bases and J lost 5 bases. Germline V gives CDR1 MNHNS, CDR2 SASEGT. CDR3 DNA: TGTGCCAGCAGTGAGTACGGCGGGGGGGATAGAGGGCACGAGCAGTACTTC. Translated: CASSEYGGGDRGHEQYF.

The gene calls are TRBV19 and TRBJ1-1; D remains unclear. Germline lookup yields CDR1 LNHDA and CDR2 SQIVND (reference sequence). Trimming took off 6 bases at V and 4 bases at J, with 15 bases between the two ends. The CDR3 contains 14 residues. This CDR3 reads CASRLQTTSTEAFF. DNA of the CDR3: TGTGCCAGTAGGTTACAGACTACAAGCACTGAAGCTTTCTTT.

This clone appeared a single time. J is TRBJ1-2 and V is TRBV5-1; 9 bases agree with TRBD1. The CDR3 is 13 residues long. V was pared by 3 bases and J by 7 bases, with 4 bases of the junction left unmatched. The germline V gene encodes CDR1 SGHRS and CDR2 YFSETQ. The CDR3 DNA sequence: TGCGCCAGCAGCTCCCGGGACAGGGCTGGCTACACCTTC. As protein: CASSSRDRAGYTF.

On this clone itself: At one of its ends the junction is not consistent with the germline gene, which may arise from a read error. This chain links TRBV7-7 with TRBJ2-1; a possible D gene is TRBD2 (5 bases). The CDR3 contains 14 residues. CDR1 is SSHAT and CDR2 is FNYEAQ in the germline V gene (reference sequence). CDR3 region: CASSPSSGYNEQFF. DNA of the CDR3: TGTGCTAGCAGCCCCTCGTCGGGGTACAATGAGCAGTTCTTC. Drawing the rest from reference TRBV7-7 and TRBJ2-1, the complete variable domain is GAGVSQSPRYKVTKRGQDVTLRCDPISSHATLYWYQQALGQGPEFLTYFNYEAQPDKSGLPSDRFSAERPEGSISTLTIQRTEQRDSAMYRCASSPSSGYNEQFFGPGTRLTVL.

CDR3 in DNA: TGTGCCAGCAGCCCCCTGACACGCTATGGCTACACCTTC. It translates to CASSPLTRYGYTF. This rearrangement joins TRBV7-9 to TRBJ1-2; D uncertain. From germline, CDR1 is SEHNR and CDR2 FQNEAQ (reference sequence). The CDR3 spans 13 residues. V was pared by 5 bases and J by 4 bases, with 11 bases between.

The J gene is TRBJ2-3, the V gene TRBV4-3; D may be TRBD2 (5 bases). Germline loops: CDR1 LGHNA, CDR2 YSLEER. V was pared by 3 bases and J by 5 bases, with 12 bases between. The CDR3 has 14 residues. CDR3 DNA sequence: TGCGCCAGCAGCCAGACTACATGGGGAGATACGCAGTATTTT. This translates into CASSQTTWGDTQYF.

The chain has TRBV18 and TRBJ1-1; possibly TRBD1 for D (5 bases). Germline CDR1 is KGHSH and CDR2 is LQKENI. This CDR3 has 14 residues. Trimming took 8 bases from V and 0 from J, leaving 13 bases between them. CDR3 in amino acids: CASIKGFLNTEAFF. In DNA form, the CDR3 reads TGTGCCAGCATAAAGGGGTTCCTGAACACTGAAGCTTTCTTT.

This chain uses TRBV5-1 with TRBJ2-3; D is unresolved. Germline V lookup: CDR1 SGHRS, CDR2 YFSETQ. CDR3 length equals 14 residues. V lost 0 bases to trimming and J lost 0 bases, with 5 bases between them. The DNA of the CDR3 is TGCGCCAGCAGCTTGGCCGAGAGCACAGATACGCAGTATTTT. Its translation is CASSLAESTDTQYF.

The chain has TRBV15 and TRBJ2-2; D may be TRBD2 (5 bases). The CDR3 contains 17 residues. Trimming left V 6 bases short and J 3 bases short, with 20 bases between. Germline V gene sequence: CDR1 LNHNV, CDR2 YYDKDF (reference sequence). The DNA of the CDR3 is TGTGCCACCAGGACGCGGTCCGGCGGGCGCTACACCGGGGAGCTGTTTTTT. Translated, it gives CATRTRSGGRYTGELFF.

The chain has TRBV29-1 and TRBJ2-6; D not resolved. Trimming left V 4 bases short and J 0 bases short, with 7 bases between. The CDR3 is 14 amino acids. Germline values: CDR1 SQVTM, CDR2 ANQGSEA. The CDR3 DNA sequence: TGCAGCGTTGGGGCAGACTCTGGGGCCAACGTCCTGACTTTC. Amino acid sequence: CSVGADSGANVLTF. Using reference TRBV29-1 and TRBJ2-6 for the parts outside the CDR3, the full variable domain is SAVISQKPSRDICQRGTSLTIQCQVDSQVTMMFWYRQQPGQSLTLIATANQGSEATYESGFVIDKFPISRPNLTFSTLTVSNMSPEDSSIYLCSVGADSGANVLTFGAGSRLTVL.

The chain recombines TRBV18 with TRBJ1-1; D call uncertain. Looked up from germline, CDR1 is KGHSH and CDR2 is LQKENI. This CDR3 has 14 amino acids. The ends were cut back, 3 bases at V and 3 bases at J, with 11 bases in the middle. The CDR3 loop reads CASSPAGKDTEAFF. The CDR3 DNA follows: TGTGCCAGCTCACCTGCGGGAAAGGACACTGAAGCTTTCTTT.

V usage is TRBV2 and J usage is TRBJ2-5; TRBD2 is a possible D gene (6 bases). CDR1 is SNHLY and CDR2 is FYNNEI in the germline V gene. Trimming shortened V by 7 bases and J by 5 bases, and 11 bases separated the two germline ends. The CDR3 has 12 residues. The CDR3 reads CASNGEDETQYF. The CDR3 DNA follows: TGTGCCAGCAACGGGGAGGACGAGACCCAGTACTTC.

The chain has TRBV10-1 and TRBJ2-3, with a tentative D call TRBD2 (6 bases). There are 13 residues in the CDR3. Deletions cut 3 bases from V and 4 bases from J, with 8 bases between. Germline CDR1 and CDR2: WNHNN and SYGVQD (reference sequence). CDR3 loop: CASSEQRADTQYF. The DNA of the CDR3 is TGCGCCAGCAGTGAACAGCGGGCAGATACGCAGTATTTT.

CDR3 loop: CASSYGAMQPQHF. DNA of the CDR3: TGTGCCAGCAGTTACGGGGCTATGCAGCCCCAGCATTTT. The V gene is TRBV6-5, the J gene TRBJ1-5; TRBD1 might be the D (5 bases). This CDR3 has 13 residues. The V end lost 2 bases, the J end lost 7 bases, and 9 bases lay between the germline ends. In germline, CDR1 is MNHEY, CDR2 SVGAGI.

The gene calls are TRBV11-2 and TRBJ2-7; D gene uncertain. The V and J ends lost 0 bases and 0 bases respectively, with 15 bases between them. The CDR3 has 17 residues. The germline V gene encodes CDR1 SGHAT and CDR2 FQNNGV. CDR3 sequence (DNA): TGTGCCAGCAGCTTAGAGGCGGCCGTATCGCACTCCTACGAGCAGTACTTC. Translated: CASSLEAAVSHSYEQYF.

The J gene is TRBJ2-7, the V gene TRBV19; TRBD1 matches at 8 bases. Germline values: CDR1 LNHDA, CDR2 SQIVND (reference sequence). After removal of 1 base from V and 1 base from J, the junction contained 6 bases not matched to a gene. The CDR3 has 16 residues. CDR3 sequence reads: CASSIGGGTGSYEQYF. The CDR3 region has the DNA TGTGCCAGTAGTATAGGGGGCGGGACAGGATCCTACGAGCAGTACTTC.